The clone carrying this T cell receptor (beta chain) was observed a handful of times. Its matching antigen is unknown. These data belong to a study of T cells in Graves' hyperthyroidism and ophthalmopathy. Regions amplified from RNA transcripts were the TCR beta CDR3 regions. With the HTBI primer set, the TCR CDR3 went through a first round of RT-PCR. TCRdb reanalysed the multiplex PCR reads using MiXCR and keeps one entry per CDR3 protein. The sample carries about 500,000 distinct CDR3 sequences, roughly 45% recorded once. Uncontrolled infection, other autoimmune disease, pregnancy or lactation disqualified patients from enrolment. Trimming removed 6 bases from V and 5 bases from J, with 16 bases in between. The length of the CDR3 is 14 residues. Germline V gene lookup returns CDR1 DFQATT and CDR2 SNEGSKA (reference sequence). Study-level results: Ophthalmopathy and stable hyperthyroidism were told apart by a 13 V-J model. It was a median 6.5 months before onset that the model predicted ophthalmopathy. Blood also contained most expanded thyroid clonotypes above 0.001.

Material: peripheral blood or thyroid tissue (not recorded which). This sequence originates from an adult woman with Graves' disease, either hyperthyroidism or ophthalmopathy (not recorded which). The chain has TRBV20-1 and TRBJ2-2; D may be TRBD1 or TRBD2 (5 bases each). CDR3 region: CSASSLRGTGELFF. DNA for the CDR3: TGCAGTGCCAGCAGTTTGAGGGGTACCGGGGAGCTGTTTTTT.